The text below deals with one T cell receptor beta chain. The germline V gene has CDR1 SGHDT and CDR2 YYEEEE. The CDR3 extends over 14 amino acids. Between the trimmed V and J ends, which lost 4 bases and 4 bases, there was a span of 14 bases. The data were produced by immunoSEQ multiplex PCR, yet TCRdb's version contains in-frame clones alone and is incomplete. The sample has 150,000 or so clones; roughly four fifths are singletons. These data are taken from a study of blood T cell repertoires in COVID-19. Sequences were obtained from peripheral blood. This sequence was found in a human donor with acute or convalescent COVID-19. The donor label of this sample is uncertain. The chain uses TRBV5-6 and TRBJ1-1; D may be TRBD1 (5 bases). The CDR3 bases are TGTGCCAGCAGCCTTCAAGGGGCCCCCACTGAAGCTTTCTTT. It specifies CASSLQGAPTEAFF. The whole variable domain, remainder taken from reference TRBV5-6 and TRBJ1-1, is DAGVTQSPTHLIKTRGQQVTLRCSPKSGHDTVSWYQQALGQGPQFIFQYYEEEERQRGNFPDRFSGHQFPNYSSELNVNALLLGDSALYLCASSLQGAPTEAFFGQGTRLTVV.